The 24 T cell receptor beta chains below all came from one sample that was sequenced in a study of shared clonotypes between healthy human individuals. TCRdb's copy holds only in-frame clones and misses some; the assay was immunoSEQ multiplex PCR. The sample carries a few million clones, approximately 95% recorded once. Sequencing was carried out using naive CD4+ T cells sorted from blood. Subset in this sample: CD45RA+ positively selected. These receptor sequences come from a man in his late teens or twenties in good health.

The chain employs TRBV30 and TRBJ1-6; a possible D gene is TRBD1 (6 bases). Germline V gives CDR1 GTSNPN, CDR2 SVGIG (reference sequence). The CDR3 totals 15 residues. V lost 2 bases, J lost 11 bases, and 19 bases lay in between. CDR3 sequence reads: CAWSKSGVASAPLHF. Here the CDR3 DNA reads TGTGCCTGGAGTAAATCAGGGGTGGCATCGGCACCCCTCCACTTT.

The rearrangement joins TRBV7-2 to TRBJ2-3; TRBD1 agrees at 9 bases. Germline V gives CDR1 SGHTA, CDR2 FQGNSA. Unmatched junction bases numbered 7, after V lost 4 bases and J lost 5 bases. CDR3 length equals 15 residues. This chain's CDR3 is CASSSGTGSVDTQYF. Written as DNA, the CDR3 is TGTGCCAGCAGCTCCGGGACAGGGTCTGTAGATACGCAGTATTTT.

The V and J genes are TRBV6-5 and TRBJ1-5, with a weak D call TRBD1 (5 bases). V gave up 10 bases and J gave up 6 bases, with 19 bases separating them. The CDR3 runs 14 residues. Germline values: CDR1 MNHEY, CDR2 SVGAGI. The chain's CDR3 is CATSEGLEVQPQHF. The CDR3 DNA reads as TGTGCCACCTCTGAGGGACTTGAGGTTCAGCCCCAGCATTTT.

The gene calls are TRBV6-5 and TRBJ2-1, with a possible D match to TRBD1 (6 bases). The V gene lost 1 base and the J gene lost 9 bases, with 7 bases spanning the gap. This CDR3 spans 12 amino acids. Germline values: CDR1 MNHEY, CDR2 SVGAGI. In DNA form, the CDR3 reads TGTGCCAGCAGTTACTTGGACAGTGAGCAGTTCTTC. Protein: CASSYLDSEQFF.

The chain combines TRBV6-1 with TRBJ2-7; D is uncertain. Trimming took off 5 bases at V and 2 bases at J, with 10 bases between the two ends. Germline V gene sequence: CDR1 MNHNS, CDR2 SASEGT. CDR3 length: 13 residues. The CDR3 spells CASSFGRTYEQYF. CDR3 DNA: TGTGCCAGCAGTTTCGGACGGACCTACGAGCAGTACTTC.

This clone showed up just a few times. The chain employs TRBV11-2 and TRBJ2-2, with 8 bases identical to TRBD1. J gave up 4 bases and V 5 bases, and 3 bases lay outside the gene matches. There are 14 residues in the CDR3. Per germline, CDR1 SGHAT and CDR2 FQNNGV. Here the CDR3 reads CASSTDRGTGELFF. CDR3 nucleotides: TGTGCCAGCAGCACCGACAGGGGCACCGGGGAGCTGTTTTTT.

This rearrangement joins TRBV6-5 to TRBJ2-7; 7 bases line up with TRBD2. J was trimmed by 1 base and V by 2 bases; bases with no gene match: 5. The V gene's germline CDR1 is MNHEY and CDR2 SVGAGI. The length of the CDR3 is 15 residues. The CDR3 protein is CASSYLLAASYEQYF. The CDR3 DNA is TGTGCCAGCAGTTACCTGCTAGCGGCGTCCTACGAGCAGTACTTC.

This sequence joins TRBV7-2 and TRBJ2-7, with 8 bases aligning to TRBD1. This CDR3 spans 15 amino acids. From germline, CDR1 is SGHTA and CDR2 FQGNSA. J was trimmed by 0 bases and V by 5 bases; bases with no gene match: 6. The CDR3 DNA follows: TGTGCCAGCAGCAGACAGGGGCTCATCTCCTACGAGCAGTACTTC. Translated, it gives CASSRQGLISYEQYF.

J is TRBJ1-6 and V is TRBV5-4; 8 bases line up with TRBD1. V gave up 6 bases and J gave up 6 bases; unmatched junction bases: 8. Germline loops: CDR1 SGHNT, CDR2 YYREEE (reference sequence). CDR3 length equals 15 residues. For the CDR3, the DNA is TGTGCCAGCACCCTCGACAGGGGTAGTAATTCACCCCTCCACTTT. It codes for CASTLDRGSNSPLHF.

The rearrangement joins TRBV6-6 to TRBJ2-7; tentatively, D is TRBD2 (6 bases). CDR3 length: 15 residues. Trimming took off 6 bases at V and 2 bases at J, with 17 bases between the two ends. CDR1 is MNHNY and CDR2 is SVGAGI in the germline V gene (reference sequence). The CDR3 reads CASSSRTTAPYEQYF. The DNA of the CDR3 is TGTGCCAGCAGCTCCCGGACTACCGCTCCCTACGAGCAGTACTTC.

This clone was recorded only once. The chain couples TRBV5-8 to TRBJ2-7; 10 bases match TRBD1. Germline lookup yields CDR1 SGHTS and CDR2 YDEGEE. Trimming took 5 bases from V and 1 from J; bases not matched to a gene: 9. The CDR3 has 16 residues. CDR3 bases: TGTGCCAGCAGGATGACGGGGACAGGGGTGTCCTACGAGCAGTACTTC. Its translation is CASRMTGTGVSYEQYF. The full variable domain, completed using reference TRBV5-8 and TRBJ2-7, is EAGVTQSPTHLIKTRGQQATLRCSPISGHTSVYWYQQALGLGLQFLLWYDEGEERNRGNFPPRFSGRQFPNYSSELNVNALELEDSALYLCASRMTGTGVSYEQYFGPGTRLTVT.

The J gene is TRBJ1-2, the V gene TRBV11-2; 7 bases agree with TRBD1. Germline V gene lookup returns CDR1 SGHAT and CDR2 FQNNGV. The CDR3 runs 15 residues. J was trimmed by 1 base and V by 2 bases; bases with no gene match: 4. The CDR3 DNA reads as TGTGCCAGCAGCTTACGGACAGGAAATAACTATGGCTACACCTTC. Protein: CASSLRTGNNYGYTF.

The DNA of the CDR3 is TGTGCCAGCTCACCGGGCAGGGGTTCCGAGCAGTACTTC. Its protein is CASSPGRGSEQYF. The chain combines TRBV18 with TRBJ2-7; D possibly corresponds to TRBD1 (6 bases). The CDR3 runs to 13 residues. The germline CDR1 and CDR2 sequences are KGHSH and LQKENI. Trimming pared 3 bases from V and 6 bases from J, leaving 12 bases between.

This sequence joins TRBV15 and TRBJ1-6, with D possibly TRBD1 on 6 matching bases. CDR1 and CDR2 (germline): LNHNV, YYDKDF (reference sequence). Trimming removed 3 bases from V and 10 bases from J, with 10 bases in between. The CDR3 covers 13 residues. CDR3 protein: CATSRGQISPLHF. CDR3 in DNA: TGTGCCACCAGCAGGGGACAAATCTCACCCCTCCACTTT.

The chain is built from TRBV28 and TRBJ1-1; a possible D gene is TRBD1 (5 bases). V was trimmed by 3 bases and J by 5 bases, leaving 10 bases between them. In germline, CDR1 is MDHEN, CDR2 SYDVKM. The CDR3 has 13 amino acids. The chain's CDR3 is CASSLEGRTEAFF. The CDR3 region has the DNA TGTGCCAGCAGTTTGGAGGGGAGGACTGAAGCTTTCTTT.

This rearrangement joins TRBV15 to TRBJ1-6; maybe TRBD1 (5 bases). Trimming left V 1 base short and J 7 bases short, with 20 bases between. Germline CDR1 is LNHNV and CDR2 is YYDKDF (reference sequence). The CDR3 length is 18 residues. The CDR3: CATSRGGSQLGRNSPLHF. CDR3 coding DNA: TGTGCCACCAGCAGAGGCGGATCCCAACTGGGGCGAAATTCACCCCTCCACTTT.

The chain employs TRBV18 and TRBJ2-3; the D is unclear. The CDR3 sequence is 14 residues long. The germline V gene has CDR1 KGHSH and CDR2 LQKENI. Trimming pared 6 bases from V and 3 bases from J, leaving 13 bases between. CDR3 protein: CASSTNIGTDTQYF. CDR3 DNA: TGTGCCAGCTCGACCAATATAGGGACAGATACGCAGTATTTT.

The chain employs TRBV5-1 and TRBJ1-1; no clear D gene. This CDR3 is 15 amino acids long. Germline V lookup: CDR1 SGHRS, CDR2 YFSETQ. Trimming left V 0 bases short and J 0 bases short, with 9 bases between. The CDR3 coding sequence is TGCGCCAGCAGCTTGGGACACAGTGTGAACACTGAAGCTTTCTTT. Translating gives CASSLGHSVNTEAFF.

The chain is built from TRBV19 and TRBJ2-2, with D unresolved. The germline V gene has CDR1 LNHDA and CDR2 SQIVND (reference sequence). Trimming pared 5 bases from V and 4 bases from J, leaving 14 bases between. The CDR3 sequence is 15 residues long. In DNA form, the CDR3 reads TGTGCCAGTAGTTGGACGCCGGAGCTCACCGGGGAGCTGTTTTTT. Protein product: CASSWTPELTGELFF.

The chain carries TRBV4-1 and TRBJ2-1, with 9 bases lining up with TRBD1. Trimming at V came to 4 bases and at J to 4 bases, leaving 5 bases not matched to a gene. Per germline, CDR1 MGHRA and CDR2 YSYEKL. There are 15 residues in the CDR3. The CDR3 bases are TGCGCCAGCAGCCGGGACAGGGAGAGATACAATGAGCAGTTCTTC. As protein: CASSRDRERYNEQFF.

The V and J genes are TRBV6-5 and TRBJ1-1; D is unclear. Germline V CDR1 and CDR2: MNHEY, SVGAGI. The CDR3 covers 14 residues. The V end lost 2 bases, the J end lost 5 bases, and 12 bases lay between the germline ends. DNA of the CDR3: TGTGCCAGCAGTTACCCCCTGGGAGGGACTGAAGCTTTCTTT. The encoded protein is CASSYPLGGTEAFF.

This clone was seen only once. The chain employs TRBV28 and TRBJ1-5, with unresolved D. CDR1 and CDR2 (germline): MDHEN, SYDVKM. CDR3 length equals 14 residues. Trimming stripped 7 bases from V and 5 bases from J, with 15 bases between. The CDR3, as DNA: TGTGCCAGCACCGACCCCGGGGATTATCAGCCCCAGCATTTT. Amino acids: CASTDPGDYQPQHF.

With regard to this clone: Other DNA sequences of this sample code for an identical CDR3. The chain recombines TRBV18 with TRBJ1-2, with D unresolved. The CDR3 loop spans 13 amino acids. Per the germline V gene, CDR1 is KGHSH and CDR2 is LQKENI. Trimming shortened V by 6 bases and J by 2 bases, and 10 bases separated the two germline ends. CDR3 loop: CASSPEQNYGYTF. The CDR3 bases are TGTGCCAGCTCGCCGGAGCAAAACTATGGCTACACCTTC.

The chain combines TRBV12-5 with TRBJ2-1, with 11 nucleotides matching TRBD2. The CDR3 totals 19 residues. Per germline, CDR1 LGHNT and CDR2 FRNRAP. Unmatched junction bases numbered 12, after V lost 5 bases and J lost 0 bases. The CDR3 DNA follows: TGTGCTAGTGGTCAAAGACCGGGACTAGCGGCAAGCTCCTACAATGAGCAGTTCTTC. This translates into CASGQRPGLAASSYNEQFF.